This T cell receptor (beta chain) was documented in a study of radiation and T cells in renal cell carcinoma. Study-wide background: Nephrectomy followed 15 Gy stereotactic body radiation by 4 weeks. General study findings and limits: In blood, top tumor clones expanded by 2 weeks, shrinking by 4.

Using immunoSEQ multiplex PCR, the repertoire was profiled, and TCRdb retains in-frame clones only, with some absent. The table includes some 150,000 clones, 83% detected once. V lost 2 bases and J 1 base, leaving 10 bases between the germline ends. This CDR3 has 15 amino acids. Germline lookup yields CDR1 SGDLS and CDR2 YYNGEE. As to time point: baseline pretreatment blood. The sample's treatment: 15 Gy SBRT to primary tumor, nephrectomy 4 weeks later. Radiation-treated patients gave blood at baseline, week 2 and week 4. On this clone: What it binds is not known.

The chain is built from TRBV9 and TRBJ1-5; D is unresolved. The TCR sequence derives from a woman aged 45-65 years with renal cell carcinoma. This sample comprised blood, obtained from a patient whose treatment included radiotherapy and nephrectomy. The CDR3 here is CASSVGTTSNQPQHF. CDR3 nucleotide sequence: TGTGCCAGCAGCGTGGGCACTACAAGCAATCAGCCCCAGCATTTT.